This T cell receptor beta chain was documented in a study of beta chain features in type 1 diabetes. As every portion of the isolated RNA was reverse transcribed, the sequencing read expressed TCRB transcripts. Profiling relied on immunoSEQ multiplex PCR, and the TCRdb table lists in-frame clones only, not all of them. In the table there are about 230,000 clones, about 10% of which are singletons. Trimming left V 5 bases short and J 5 bases short, with 11 bases between. This CDR3 is built from 14 residues. The germline gives CDR1 SGHRS, CDR2 YFSETQ. Sorting based on CD45RO/CCR7/CD25/CD127/CD95/CD27 separated CD4+ naive, central memory, regulatory and stem cell-like memory cells.

The genes are TRBV5-1 and TRBJ1-6; D is possibly TRBD1 (5 bases). This clonotype was sampled from a woman between 18 and 30 years old in good health. The sequenced sample consisted of naive CD4+ T cells from blood. CDR3: CASRKGDDNSPLHF. The CDR3 nucleotides read TGCGCCAGCAGGAAAGGGGATGATAATTCACCCCTCCACTTT.